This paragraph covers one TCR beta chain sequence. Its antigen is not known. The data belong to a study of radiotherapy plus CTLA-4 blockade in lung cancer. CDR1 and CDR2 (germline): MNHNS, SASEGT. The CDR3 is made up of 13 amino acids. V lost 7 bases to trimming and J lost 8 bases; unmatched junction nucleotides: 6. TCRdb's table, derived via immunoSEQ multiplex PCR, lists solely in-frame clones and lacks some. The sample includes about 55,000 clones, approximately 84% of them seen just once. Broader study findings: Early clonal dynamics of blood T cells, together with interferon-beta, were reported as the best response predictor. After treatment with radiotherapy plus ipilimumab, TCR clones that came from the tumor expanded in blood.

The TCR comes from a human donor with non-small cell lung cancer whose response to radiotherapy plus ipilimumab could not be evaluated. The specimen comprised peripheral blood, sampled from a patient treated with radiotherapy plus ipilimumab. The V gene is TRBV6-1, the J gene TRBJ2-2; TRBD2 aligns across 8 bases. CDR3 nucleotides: TGTGCCAGCACAACTAGCGGACGAGGGGAGCTGTTTTTT. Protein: CASTTSGRGELFF.